This T cell receptor beta chain was recorded in a study of technical replicates of blood from a few donors. The CDR3 length is 16 residues. The germline gives CDR1 SGHTA, CDR2 FQGNSA. Deletions cut 4 bases from V and 3 bases from J, with 15 bases between. Only in-frame clones appear in the TCRdb table, and some are missing; sequencing was by immunoSEQ multiplex PCR. The table records about 90,000 clones, around 90% of them present only once. The sequence was obtained from a human donor in good health. The sample was T cells isolated from PBMCs. The chain recombines TRBV7-2 with TRBJ2-2, with a tentative D call TRBD2 (6 bases). The CDR3, as DNA: TGTGCCAGCAGCTCAGGTGTAGCGGACTACACCGGGGAGCTGTTTTTT. Translating gives CASSSGVADYTGELFF.